These 15 T cell receptor beta chains came from one sample sequenced in a study of cytomegalovirus exposure and HLA in healthy donors. Primers for the PCR totalled 60 Vbeta and 13 Jbeta. Profiling relied on immunoSEQ multiplex PCR, and the TCRdb table lists in-frame clones only, not all of them. This table has some 120,000 clones, about 10% appearing once. Sequencing was carried out using PBMCs. These receptors came from a woman between 18 and 30 years old in good health and CMV-seropositive.

The gene calls are TRBV15 and TRBJ1-1, with D hard to call. The V and J ends lost 0 bases and 0 bases respectively, with 8 bases between them. Germline loops: CDR1 LNHNV, CDR2 YYDKDF (reference sequence). The CDR3 has 15 residues. CDR3 DNA sequence: TGTGCCACCAGCAGAGATGGCGGCATGAACACTGAAGCTTTCTTT. This sequence encodes CATSRDGGMNTEAFF.

This clone has a handful of counts. The chain employs TRBV4-1 and TRBJ2-7, with TRBD2 matching 11 bases. Looked up from germline, CDR1 is MGHRA and CDR2 is YSYEKL. V was clipped by 0 bases and J by 7 bases; unmatched bases: 14. This CDR3 contains 18 residues. This CDR3 reads CASSQDQPLAGGRGEQYF. CDR3 nucleotide sequence: TGCGCCAGCAGCCAAGACCAACCTCTAGCGGGAGGCCGTGGGGAGCAGTACTTC.

The chain uses TRBV5-4 and TRBJ2-7; D is possibly TRBD2 (6 bases). V was cut by 4 bases and J by 0 bases, with 8 bases left in between. CDR1 and CDR2 from the germline V gene are SGHNT and YYREEE (reference sequence). The CDR3 length is 13 residues. The CDR3: CASSPGLSYEQYF. The CDR3 coding sequence is TGTGCCAGCAGCCCGGGACTCTCCTACGAGCAGTACTTC.

This clone was seen a handful of times. This chain connects TRBV7-3 to TRBJ2-5; TRBD2 agrees at 8 bases. The V and J ends lost 5 bases and 5 bases, in that order; junction bases with no gene match: 4. This CDR3 has 13 residues. From germline, CDR1 is SGHTA and CDR2 FQGTGA. The CDR3 DNA reads TGTGCCAGCAGCCCGACGGGGGGGGAGACCCAGTACTTC. This sequence encodes CASSPTGGETQYF.

The genes are TRBV27 and TRBJ2-3, with D possibly matching TRBD2 (7 bases). The CDR3 length is 15 residues. V dropped 6 bases and J dropped 6 bases, with 19 bases sitting between them. Germline V gene data show CDR1 as MNHEY and CDR2 as SMNVEV (reference sequence). CDR3 residues: CASSSLADRGDTQYF. The DNA of the CDR3 is TGTGCCAGCAGCTCTCTAGCGGACAGAGGCGATACGCAGTATTTT.

This clone showed up just a few times. The genes are TRBV15 and TRBJ2-7; 12 bases agree with TRBD2. In germline, CDR1 is LNHNV, CDR2 YYDKDF (reference sequence). This CDR3 is 16 amino acids long. V trimming: 3 bases; J trimming: 4 bases; junction bases outside the gene matches: 7. Written as DNA, the CDR3 is TGTGCCACCAGCAGGACCGGGACTAGCGGGCTTTACGAGCAGTACTTC. The encoded protein is CATSRTGTSGLYEQYF.

In its sample, this clone was seen a few times. The chain employs TRBV9 and TRBJ1-4; D might be TRBD1 (5 bases). The germline gives CDR1 SGDLS, CDR2 YYNGEE. Trimming took off 0 bases at V and 7 bases at J, with 10 bases between the two ends. CDR3 size: 14 residues. DNA for the CDR3: TGTGCCAGCAGCGTAGCGCAGGGAGGTGAAAAACTGTTTTTT. It encodes CASSVAQGGEKLFF.

This clone has a handful of counts. The chain uses TRBV6-1 and TRBJ2-3; weak D call: TRBD2 (6 bases). CDR3 size: 15 residues. V lost 7 bases to trimming and J lost 2 bases, with 16 bases between them. CDR1 and CDR2 (germline): MNHNS, SASEGT. CDR3 residues: CASTGELRFTDTQYF. Here the CDR3 DNA reads TGTGCCAGCACGGGGGAACTGAGATTCACAGATACGCAGTATTTT.

The chain has TRBV29-1 and TRBJ2-3, with D maybe TRBD2 (6 bases). CDR1 and CDR2 from the germline V gene are SQVTM and ANQGSEA. There are 12 residues in the CDR3. With 7 bases removed from V and 8 bases from J, the gap between germline ends came to 16 bases. The CDR3 loop is CSDRDLGGTQYF. The CDR3 DNA is TGCAGCGACCGGGACTTGGGGGGTACGCAGTATTTT.

V is TRBV28 and J is TRBJ2-1; 8 nucleotides line up with TRBD2. V was clipped by 3 bases and J by 6 bases; unmatched bases: 7. Per germline, CDR1 MDHEN and CDR2 SYDVKM. This CDR3 comprises 15 residues. The CDR3 protein is CASSFLSGRGNEQFF. As DNA, the CDR3 is TGTGCCAGCAGTTTTTTGAGCGGGAGAGGCAATGAGCAGTTCTTC.

The CDR3 DNA reads as TGTGCCAGCAGCCAAAGGCCGGGACAGGGCATATCAGATACGCAGTATTTT. Translating gives CASSQRPGQGISDTQYF. The gene calls are TRBV7-6 and TRBJ2-3; 9 bases map to TRBD1. The germline CDR1 and CDR2 sequences are SGHVS and FNYEAQ. The J segment lost 4 bases and the V segment lost 5 bases, leaving 13 bases of the junction unmatched. The CDR3 is 17 amino acids.

This clone was seen only a few times. The chain joins TRBV4-1 to TRBJ2-7, with 9 bases aligning to TRBD2. The CDR3 has 14 residues. The V gene's germline CDR1 is MGHRA and CDR2 YSYEKL. J lost 4 bases, V lost 3 bases, and 4 bases had no gene match. This CDR3 is CASSHLLAGYEQYF. The CDR3 DNA is TGCGCCAGCAGCCACCTCCTAGCGGGATACGAGCAGTACTTC.

This clone was seen only a few times. V gene TRBV4-1 combines with J gene TRBJ1-1; tentatively, D is TRBD1 (6 bases). The CDR3 has 15 residues. Trimming removed 1 base from V and 7 bases from J, with 16 bases in between. Germline loops: CDR1 MGHRA, CDR2 YSYEKL. The CDR3 reads CASSQVAGAGGEAFF. The CDR3 bases are TGCGCCAGCAGCCAAGTGGCAGGGGCGGGAGGTGAAGCTTTCTTT.

In its sample, this clone was seen once. The rearrangement links TRBV7-3 to TRBJ2-3; possible D gene TRBD1, 5 bases. Trimming removed 5 bases at V and 6 bases at J, with 18 bases between. This CDR3 has 15 residues. The germline CDR1 and CDR2 sequences are SGHTA and FQGTGA. The CDR3 DNA reads TGTGCCAGCAGCCACAGGAGTAATGGGCACGATACGCAGTATTTT. This encodes CASSHRSNGHDTQYF.

This chain links TRBV27 with TRBJ2-7, with 8 bases aligning to TRBD2. The CDR3 is 15 residues long. V was clipped by 1 base and J by 0 bases; unmatched bases: 2. The germline V gene has CDR1 MNHEY and CDR2 SMNVEV (reference sequence). This CDR3 is CASSLYSGTSYEQYF. In DNA form, the CDR3 reads TGTGCCAGCAGTTTATATAGCGGGACCTCCTACGAGCAGTACTTC.